Listed below are T cell receptor beta chains from one sample, sequenced in a study of regulatory T cells in long-lasting Graves disease. TCRdb independently ran MiXCR on the multiplex PCR reads; one entry per CDR3 protein. The table records 300,000 to 350,000 distinct CDR3 sequences, around 19% of them present only once. Here the sequenced sample was peripheral blood mononuclear cells (PBMCs), taken when the disease was refractory, from a patient treated with antithyroid drugs. The receptor source for this set is a female donor with Graves disease. Both conserved end residues are part of each CDR3. D genes are given only for firm matches. A row's size may be missing; if present it is once, few, many or a size class.

v_gene: TRBV4-2; j_gene: TRBJ2-3; abundance: -; d_gene: -; CDR3nt: TGTGCCAGCAGCCAAGAGGCTGTGGCGGGATCCCCAGATACGCAGTATTTT; CDR3aa: CASSQEAVAGSPDTQYF
v_gene: TRBV5-1; j_gene: TRBJ2-4; abundance: many; d_gene: -; CDR3nt: TGCGCCAGCAGCGGGGAGGTGGCAGCGGAAGTTCACATTCAGTACTTC; CDR3aa: CASSGEVAAEVHIQYF
v_gene: TRBV3-1; j_gene: TRBJ1-1; abundance: many; d_gene: TRBD1; CDR3nt: TGTGCCAGCGGCCTACAGGGGGAGGGGACTGAAGCTTTCTTT; CDR3aa: CASGLQGEGTEAFF
v_gene: TRBV6-9; j_gene: TRBJ1-4; abundance: -; d_gene: -; CDR3nt: TGTGCCAGCAGTTACTTAAACTATAATGAAAAACTGTTTTTT; CDR3aa: CASSYLNYNEKLFF
v_gene: TRBV7-8; j_gene: TRBJ1-5; abundance: few; d_gene: -; CDR3nt: TGTGCCAGCAGCCCCCTGGCAGGGGATTATAGTCAGCCCCAGCATTTT; CDR3aa: CASSPLAGDYSQPQHF
v_gene: TRBV18; j_gene: TRBJ2-4; abundance: many; d_gene: -; CDR3nt: TGTGCCAGCTCCCTCGGGACCCTGAACATTCAGTACTTC; CDR3aa: CASSLGTLNIQYF
v_gene: TRBV6-1; j_gene: TRBJ1-4; abundance: -; d_gene: TRBD1; CDR3nt: TGTGCCAGCAGTGGGGGGACAGGGTCAAGGGAAAAACTGTTTTTT; CDR3aa: CASSGGTGSREKLFF
v_gene: TRBV27; j_gene: TRBJ2-7; abundance: -; d_gene: TRBD2; CDR3nt: TGTGCCAGCAGTTTGTTACTAGCGGGAGGAACCTACGGGCAGTACTTC; CDR3aa: CASSLLLAGGTYGQYF
v_gene: TRBV6-1; j_gene: TRBJ1-2; abundance: few; d_gene: -; CDR3nt: TGTGCCAGCAGGCCAAGCGAGACAGTTAACTATGGCTACACCTTC; CDR3aa: CASRPSETVNYGYTF
v_gene: TRBV30; j_gene: TRBJ1-2; abundance: -; d_gene: -; CDR3nt: TGTGCCTGGAGTGTGTGGGTTGGGGGCTACACCTTC; CDR3aa: CAWSVWVGGYTF
v_gene: TRBV18; j_gene: TRBJ2-7; abundance: many; d_gene: -; CDR3nt: TGTGCCAGCTCAGTCTCGAGGCAGTCCTACGAGCAGTACTTC; CDR3aa: CASSVSRQSYEQYF
v_gene: TRBV28; j_gene: TRBJ1-5; abundance: many; d_gene: -; CDR3nt: TGTGCCAGCAGTCGTGGGTATAGCAATCAGCCCCAGCATTTT; CDR3aa: CASSRGYSNQPQHF
v_gene: TRBV2; j_gene: TRBJ2-7; abundance: many; d_gene: -; CDR3nt: TGTGCCAGCGGAGGCACCCAAGGAGGGGGGGCCTACGAGCAGTACTTC; CDR3aa: CASGGTQGGGAYEQYF
v_gene: TRBV25-1; j_gene: TRBJ1-1; abundance: -; d_gene: TRBD1; CDR3nt: TGTGCCACCTCAAAGGGGGCACACACTGAAGCTTTCTTT; CDR3aa: CATSKGAHTEAFF
v_gene: TRBV12-3/TRBV12-4; j_gene: TRBJ2-7; abundance: few; d_gene: TRBD2; CDR3nt: TGTGCCAGCAGTTTAGATCCGGGACTAGCTCCCGGGGGGTACGAGCAGTACTTC; CDR3aa: CASSLDPGLAPGGYEQYF
v_gene: TRBV3-1; j_gene: TRBJ2-1; abundance: -; d_gene: TRBD1; CDR3nt: TGTGCCAGCAGCCAAGAGGGACAGAGCGTCAATGAGCAGTTCTTC; CDR3aa: CASSQEGQSVNEQFF
v_gene: TRBV11-2; j_gene: TRBJ1-6; abundance: many; d_gene: -; CDR3nt: TGTGCCAGCAGCTTGTTCGTCGCTTCCTATAATTCACCCCTCCACTTT; CDR3aa: CASSLFVASYNSPLHF
v_gene: TRBV6-1; j_gene: TRBJ2-7; abundance: many; d_gene: TRBD1; CDR3nt: TGTGCCAGCAGCGTAGGGGACAGGAACTACGAGCAGTACTTC; CDR3aa: CASSVGDRNYEQYF
v_gene: TRBV7-9; j_gene: TRBJ2-7; abundance: many; d_gene: TRBD1; CDR3nt: TGTGCCAGCAGCTTGAAGACAGGGGGCGAGCAGTACTTC; CDR3aa: CASSLKTGGEQYF
v_gene: TRBV7-9; j_gene: TRBJ2-5; abundance: many; d_gene: TRBD2; CDR3nt: TGTGCCAGCGGCACTAGCGACCGATTCCAAGAGACCCAGTACTTC; CDR3aa: CASGTSDRFQETQYF
v_gene: TRBV18; j_gene: TRBJ1-1; abundance: -; d_gene: TRBD1; CDR3nt: TGTGCCAGCTCACCCCTCCGGGACAGCAACACTGAAGCTTTCTTT; CDR3aa: CASSPLRDSNTEAFF
v_gene: TRBV7-9; j_gene: TRBJ1-6; abundance: -; d_gene: -; CDR3nt: TGTGCCAGCATCTCCTGGGGAAACTCCTATAATTCACCCCTCCACTTT; CDR3aa: CASISWGNSYNSPLHF
v_gene: TRBV3-1; j_gene: TRBJ1-5; abundance: few; d_gene: -; CDR3nt: TGTGCCAGCAGCCAACATCCGGGCCTTAATCAGCCCCAGCATTTT; CDR3aa: CASSQHPGLNQPQHF
v_gene: TRBV12-5; j_gene: TRBJ1-1; abundance: many; d_gene: TRBD1; CDR3nt: TGTGCTAGTGGTCCCGGGACAGTGAACACTGAAGCTTTCTTT; CDR3aa: CASGPGTVNTEAFF
v_gene: TRBV20-1; j_gene: TRBJ1-1; abundance: many; d_gene: TRBD1; CDR3nt: TGCAGTGCTAGAAGGACAGGTTTTTTCGAAGCTTTCTTT; CDR3aa: CSARRTGFFEAFF
v_gene: TRBV4-1; j_gene: TRBJ2-5; abundance: -; d_gene: TRBD2; CDR3nt: TGCGCCAGCAGCCACCTCAAGATGGTTCAAGGGAGGGGAAAAGAGACCCAGTACTTC; CDR3aa: CASSHLKMVQGRGKETQYF
v_gene: TRBV4-1; j_gene: TRBJ1-2; abundance: -; d_gene: -; CDR3nt: TGCGCCAGCAGCCAAGATCCGCGGGGAGCCCCTTCCGGCTATGGCTACACCTTC; CDR3aa: CASSQDPRGAPSGYGYTF
v_gene: TRBV20-1; j_gene: TRBJ2-7; abundance: few; d_gene: TRBD2; CDR3nt: TGCAGTGCTAGAGATCGGTTAGCGGGAGCTCAGTACGAGCAGTACTTC; CDR3aa: CSARDRLAGAQYEQYF
v_gene: TRBV7-2; j_gene: TRBJ2-5; abundance: many; d_gene: -; CDR3nt: TGTGCCAGCAGCTTATTGGGGGCCCCGCAAGAGACCCAGTACTTC; CDR3aa: CASSLLGAPQETQYF
v_gene: TRBV5-1; j_gene: TRBJ2-5; abundance: -; d_gene: TRBD1; CDR3nt: TGCGCCAGCAGCACGGACAGGGGAAATCAAGAGACCCAGTACTTC; CDR3aa: CASSTDRGNQETQYF
v_gene: TRBV27; j_gene: TRBJ1-4; abundance: many; d_gene: -; CDR3nt: TGTGCCAGCAGGACTCTGAGGGGGGAAAAACTGTTTTTT; CDR3aa: CASRTLRGEKLFF
v_gene: TRBV11-2; j_gene: TRBJ1-1; abundance: many; d_gene: TRBD1; CDR3nt: TGTGCCAGCAGCTTAGGACAGGGCTTCGCGGAAGCTTTCTTT; CDR3aa: CASSLGQGFAEAFF
v_gene: TRBV6-5; j_gene: TRBJ1-2; abundance: many; d_gene: -; CDR3nt: TGTGCCAGCAGTTCGGACAGTAACTATGGCTACACCTTC; CDR3aa: CASSSDSNYGYTF
v_gene: TRBV7-2; j_gene: TRBJ1-4; abundance: many; d_gene: -; CDR3nt: TGTGCCAGCAGCTTTAGGGGACCTGGGGCAACTAATGAAAAACTGTTTTTT; CDR3aa: CASSFRGPGATNEKLFF
v_gene: TRBV19; j_gene: TRBJ1-1; abundance: few; d_gene: TRBD1; CDR3nt: TGTGCCAGTAGTCCAGACGGGACAGGGACCGATAACACTGAAGCTTTCTTT; CDR3aa: CASSPDGTGTDNTEAFF
v_gene: TRBV7-2; j_gene: TRBJ1-5; abundance: few; d_gene: -; CDR3nt: TGTGCCAGCAGCTCCAACCGAGGGGGGGGGAATCAGCCCCGGCATTTT; CDR3aa: CASSSNRGGGNQPRHF
v_gene: TRBV18; j_gene: TRBJ1-2; abundance: -; d_gene: -; CDR3nt: TGTGCCAGCTCACCGAGCTGGCGGGATGGCTACACCTTC; CDR3aa: CASSPSWRDGYTF
v_gene: TRBV12-3/TRBV12-4; j_gene: TRBJ2-5; abundance: -; d_gene: TRBD2; CDR3nt: TGTGCCAGCAGTTTAAGGGGACGCACACTAGCGGGAGGGCCCCGGGAGACCCAGTACTTC; CDR3aa: CASSLRGRTLAGGPRETQYF
v_gene: TRBV6-1; j_gene: TRBJ2-2; abundance: -; d_gene: TRBD2; CDR3nt: TGTGCCAGCAGGTTCAGCGGGGGCCCGAACACCGGGGAGCTGTTTTTT; CDR3aa: CASRFSGGPNTGELFF
v_gene: TRBV20-1; j_gene: TRBJ2-7; abundance: many; d_gene: -; CDR3nt: TGCAGTGCTGATGCACCCCCCCAGTACTTC; CDR3aa: CSADAPPQYF
v_gene: TRBV7-2; j_gene: TRBJ2-7; abundance: many; d_gene: -; CDR3nt: TGTGCCAGCAGCTCTCGAGGGGGCGAGCAGTACTTC; CDR3aa: CASSSRGGEQYF
v_gene: TRBV7-2; j_gene: TRBJ1-6; abundance: few; d_gene: -; CDR3nt: TGTGCCAGCAGCTTAGGAGCCGTTCTCTATAATCCACCCCTCCACTTT; CDR3aa: CASSLGAVLYNPPLHF
v_gene: TRBV6-2/TRBV6-3; j_gene: TRBJ2-5; abundance: many; d_gene: -; CDR3nt: TGTGCCAACAGTTTCGAGTTGGGGACCCAGTACTTC; CDR3aa: CANSFELGTQYF
v_gene: TRBV12-3/TRBV12-4; j_gene: TRBJ1-5; abundance: many; d_gene: TRBD1; CDR3nt: TGTGCCAGCAGTACCGGGACAGGTTCCCTGCCCCAGCATTTT; CDR3aa: CASSTGTGSLPQHF
v_gene: TRBV5-1; j_gene: TRBJ2-4; abundance: few; d_gene: TRBD1; CDR3nt: TGCGCCAGCAGCCCGGGGACAGGGCCCACCATTCAGTACTTC; CDR3aa: CASSPGTGPTIQYF